A selection of T cell receptor beta chains follows, all from one sample in a study of early T cells in non-severe SARS-CoV-2 infection. Each CDR3 protein is one row after TCRdb ran MiXCR on the 5' RACE reads. The sample yields about 83,000 distinct CDR3 sequences, 9% to 15% seen once. Sample: whole blood. Receptor source: an adult who was a healthcare worker with PCR-confirmed SARS-CoV-2 infection or an uninfected control (not recorded which). CDR3s include the opening cysteine and the closing phenylalanine or tryptophan. A D gene is named only where the DNA matches it firmly. Not every row has a clone size; where given, it reads once, few, many or a size class.

j_gene,d_gene,abundance,len,v_gene,CDR3aa,CDR3nt
TRBJ2-1,TRBD2,few,16,TRBV5-1,CASSSIAGGRTDEQFF,TGCGCCAGCAGCTCAATAGCGGGAGGCCGGACCGATGAGCAGTTCTTC
TRBJ2-1,.,few,15,TRBV3-2,CASSPRRTAYNEQFF,TGTGCCAGCAGCCCTAGAAGGACAGCCTACAATGAGCAGTTCTTC
TRBJ2-7,.,many,12,TRBV7-9,CASSYGDNEQYF,TGTGCCAGCAGCTACGGGGATAACGAGCAGTACTTC
TRBJ2-2,.,few,14,TRBV20-1,CSARPTSNTGELFF,TGCAGTGCTAGACCCACCTCGAACACCGGGGAGCTGTTTTTT
TRBJ1-2,.,few,11,TRBV29-1,CSVGTGLGYTF,TGCAGCGTTGGTACAGGTCTTGGCTACACCTTC
TRBJ2-2,.,many,17,TRBV27,CASSSRGRGIGAGELFF,TGTGCCAGCAGTAGCCGGGGGCGAGGGATTGGAGCCGGGGAGCTGTTTTTT
TRBJ2-2,TRBD2,.,18,TRBV6-2/TRBV6-3,CASSYSTAGGPDTGELFF,TGTGCCAGCAGTTACTCAACGGCGGGAGGGCCCGACACCGGGGAGCTGTTTTTT
TRBJ2-3,.,.,13,TRBV29-1,CSVVQGTTDTQYF,TGCAGCGTTGTGCAGGGAACGACAGATACGCAGTATTTT
TRBJ2-5,.,few,15,TRBV6-5,CASTPPGRSQETQYF,TGTGCCAGCACCCCACCGGGACGCTCACAAGAGACCCAGTACTTC
TRBJ2-7,TRBD2,many,15,TRBV18,CASSPSSGSEHEQYF,TGTGCCAGCTCGCCATCTAGCGGGAGCGAGCACGAGCAGTACTTC
TRBJ2-7,TRBD2,.,17,TRBV3-1,CASSPAPTSVPLGEQYF,TGTGCCAGCAGCCCTGCCCCCACTAGCGTCCCCTTGGGAGAGCAGTACTTC
TRBJ2-3,.,.,16,TRBV15,CATSSRLVGGTDTQYF,TGTGCCACCAGCAGTCGACTAGTTGGGGGCACAGATACGCAGTATTTT
TRBJ2-1,.,many,16,TRBV7-8,CASSLEARTAFGEQFF,TGTGCCAGCAGCTTAGAGGCCCGGACTGCCTTCGGTGAGCAGTTCTTC
TRBJ2-7,TRBD2,few,13,TRBV20-1,CSAERAGGYEQYF,TGCAGTGCCGAACGAGCGGGAGGCTACGAGCAGTACTTC
TRBJ2-7,TRBD1,few,17,TRBV5-3,CARSFNRGGYSSYEQYF,TGTGCCAGAAGCTTCAATCGAGGGGGCTACAGCTCCTACGAGCAGTACTTC
TRBJ2-1,.,few,13,TRBV27,CASSLDLDNEQFF,TGTGCCAGCAGCCTGGACTTAGACAATGAGCAGTTCTTC
TRBJ2-7,TRBD1,.,14,TRBV18,CASSEQGKASEQYF,TGTGCCAGCTCTGAACAGGGGAAAGCGAGCGAGCAGTACTTC
TRBJ2-5,.,few,15,TRBV7-2,CASSFRGYHQETQYF,TGTGCCAGCAGCTTCAGGGGCTACCACCAAGAGACCCAGTACTTC
TRBJ1-5,.,few,14,TRBV6-1,CASTRGNSNQPQHF,TGTGCCAGCACCCGGGGGAATAGCAATCAGCCCCAGCATTTT
TRBJ2-7,.,.,14,TRBV2,CASSLGGPPYEQYF,TGTGCCAGCAGCCTAGGCGGGCCCCCCTACGAGCAGTACTTC
TRBJ2-1,.,.,11,TRBV9,CASSTPSEQFF,TGTGCCAGCAGCACTCCGAGTGAGCAGTTCTTC
TRBJ1-5,.,.,14,TRBV20-1,CSARDLKTPEPQHF,TGCAGTGCTAGAGATCTAAAAACCCCTGAGCCCCAGCATTTT
TRBJ2-7,.,.,16,TRBV7-2,CASSLIPRGRPYEQYF,TGTGCCAGCAGCTTGATTCCCAGGGGTCGCCCCTACGAGCAGTACTTC
TRBJ1-5,TRBD1,few,15,TRBV5-5,CASSPQGANNQPQHF,TGTGCCAGCAGTCCCCAGGGGGCAAACAATCAGCCCCAGCATTTT
TRBJ2-7,.,few,11,TRBV5-6,CASSLVGEQYF,TGTGCCAGCAGCTTGGTTGGGGAGCAGTACTTC
TRBJ1-2,.,many,15,TRBV4-3,CASSQDLGREGGYTF,TGCGCCAGCAGCCAAGATCTGGGCCGGGAGGGTGGCTACACCTTC
TRBJ2-1,TRBD1,.,15,TRBV12-3/TRBV12-4,CASSDGTGGPNEQFF,TGTGCCAGCAGTGACGGGACAGGGGGTCCCAATGAGCAGTTCTTC
TRBJ1-5,.,few,14,TRBV2,CASSETGLNQPQHF,TGTGCCAGCAGTGAGACAGGCCTGAATCAGCCCCAGCATTTT
TRBJ1-2,.,few,12,TRBV2,CASSYTGRGYTF,TGTGCCAGCTCATACACAGGCCGTGGCTACACCTTC
TRBJ1-2,.,many,12,TRBV7-9,CASSPGQPRDTF,TGTGCCAGCAGTCCCGGACAGCCCCGCGACACCTTC
TRBJ1-1,.,.,13,TRBV30,CAWSPGTLIKAFF,TGTGCCTGGAGTCCAGGGACCCTCATCAAAGCTTTCTTT
TRBJ2-7,TRBD1,.,15,TRBV2,CASSGDRGNSYEQYF,TGTGCCAGCAGCGGGGACAGGGGGAATTCCTACGAGCAGTACTTC
TRBJ2-2,.,once,13,TRBV29-1,CSVELLNTGELFF,TGCAGCGTTGAACTCCTGAACACCGGGGAGCTGTTTTTT
TRBJ2-2,.,few,12,TRBV19,CASSKVSGELFF,TGTGCCAGTAGTAAGGTATCCGGGGAGCTGTTTTTT
TRBJ2-3,TRBD1,many,16,TRBV6-2/TRBV6-3,CASSYFRGQGKDTQYF,TGTGCCAGCAGTTACTTCCGGGGACAGGGAAAGGATACGCAGTATTTT
TRBJ1-4,.,few,15,TRBV18,CASSRPTRDTQKLFF,TGTGCCAGCTCAAGGCCCACCCGGGACACACAAAAACTGTTTTTT
TRBJ2-7,TRBD2,.,12,TRBV15,CATSSGGSGTYF,TGTGCCACCAGCAGCGGGGGTAGCGGGACGTACTTC
TRBJ1-4,.,many,14,TRBV12-3/TRBV12-4,CASSLSSTSEKLFF,TGTGCCAGCAGTTTATCCAGCACCTCTGAAAAACTGTTTTTT
TRBJ2-5,.,.,11,TRBV7-9,CASGGQETQYF,TGTGCCAGCGGAGGTCAAGAGACCCAGTACTTC
TRBJ2-1,TRBD1,few,17,TRBV7-9,CAISPGTGLKFYSEQFF,TGTGCCATCAGCCCAGGGACAGGTTTAAAGTTCTACAGTGAGCAGTTCTTC
TRBJ1-2,.,.,13,TRBV7-2,CASSLLRTYGYTF,TGTGCCAGCAGCCTCCTTCGAACCTATGGCTACACCTTC
TRBJ2-1,.,.,14,TRBV6-5,CASSYFPGANEQFF,TGTGCCAGCAGTTACTTTCCAGGGGCCAATGAGCAGTTCTTC
TRBJ2-1,.,.,11,TRBV24-1,CATSVGNEQFF,TGTGCCACCAGTGTTGGAAATGAGCAGTTCTTC
TRBJ2-7,TRBD2,few,17,TRBV11-2,CASSLGGAGGLSYEQYF,TGTGCCAGCAGCTTAGGGGGAGCGGGAGGGCTCTCCTACGAGCAGTACTTC
TRBJ1-6,.,many,15,TRBV4-3,CASSQSSSYNSPLHF,TGCGCCAGCAGCCAATCGAGCTCCTATAATTCACCCCTCCACTTT
TRBJ2-7,.,many,16,TRBV3-2,CASSLPPWIEACEQYF,TGTGCCAGCAGCCTTCCTCCATGGATAGAGGCCTGCGAGCAGTACTTC
TRBJ1-6,.,few,11,TRBV30,CAWSQEAPLHF,TGTGCCTGGAGTCAAGAAGCACCCCTCCACTTT
TRBJ2-2,.,.,14,TRBV6-2/TRBV6-3,CASSYTGLAGELFF,TGTGCCAGCAGTTACACAGGGCTGGCCGGGGAGCTGTTTTTT